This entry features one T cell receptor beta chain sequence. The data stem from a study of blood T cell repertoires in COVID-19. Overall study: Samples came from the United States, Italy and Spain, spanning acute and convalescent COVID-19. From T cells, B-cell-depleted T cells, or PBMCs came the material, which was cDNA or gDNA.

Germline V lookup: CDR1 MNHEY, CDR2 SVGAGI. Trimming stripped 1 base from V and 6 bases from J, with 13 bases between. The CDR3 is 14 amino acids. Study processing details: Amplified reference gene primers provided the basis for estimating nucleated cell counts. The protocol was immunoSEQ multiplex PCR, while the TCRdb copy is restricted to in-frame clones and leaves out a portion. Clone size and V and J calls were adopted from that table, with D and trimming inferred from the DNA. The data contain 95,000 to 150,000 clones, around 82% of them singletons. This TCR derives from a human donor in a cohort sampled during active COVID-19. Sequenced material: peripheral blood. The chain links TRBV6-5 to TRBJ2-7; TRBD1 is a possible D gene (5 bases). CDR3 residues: CASSYWGTGGEQYF. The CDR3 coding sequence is TGTGCCAGCAGTTACTGGGGAACAGGTGGCGAGCAGTACTTC.